This TCR beta chain was recorded in a study of Tregs in tolerant kidney transplant recipients. Here immunoSEQ multiplex PCR was the method, and the copy in TCRdb shows in-frame clones only, minus some. The sample shows 69,000 or so clones, less than 90% of them seen only once. Unstimulated regulatory T cells (CD4+CD25+CD127-), CD4+CD25- non-regulatory cells, CD4 and CD8 cells were FACS-sorted from thawed PBMCs. Germline CDR1 and CDR2: SGHTA and FQGNSA. With 5 bases clipped from V and 0 bases from J, the junction kept 6 bases outside the gene matches. The CDR3 length is 15 residues. The J gene is TRBJ2-7, the V gene TRBV7-2; 8 bases match TRBD2. The origin of this receptor is a human donor who received a combined kidney and bone marrow transplant. The sample consisted of CD4+ T cells from blood, taken before the transplant. The CDR3 DNA sequence: TGTGCCAGCAGCCAGACTAGCGTGGGCTCCTACGAGCAGTACTTC. It encodes CASSQTSVGSYEQYF. The full variable domain, with the rest looked up from reference TRBV7-2 and TRBJ2-7, is GAGVSQSPSNKVTEKGKDVELRCDPISGHTALYWYRQSLGQGLEFLIYFQGNSAPDKSGLPSDRFSAERTGGSVSTLTIQRTQQEDSAVYLCASSQTSVGSYEQYFGPGTRLTVT.